This entry lists 14 T cell receptor beta chains sequenced from one sample in a study of regulatory T cells in long-lasting Graves disease. As for time point: persistent/refractory GD, antithyroid drugs over 5 years with positive TRAb. Extracted RNA from PBMCs served as the source of the TCR library. Researchers made TCR beta libraries by using iRepertoire HTBI primers and running Arm-PCR on CDR3 regions. In TCRdb, the multiplex PCR reads were re-called with MiXCR into one record per CDR3 protein. In the table there are fewer than 450,000 distinct CDR3 sequences, roughly a quarter of which are singletons. Sample: peripheral blood mononuclear cells (PBMCs), taken when the disease was refractory, from a patient treated with antithyroid drugs. Every receptor here comes from a female donor with Graves disease.

The CDR3 nucleotides are TGTGCCATCAGTGAGTCGTTAGCGGGAGGGAACAATGAGCAGTTCTTC. Its protein is CAISESLAGGNNEQFF. V and J are TRBV10-3 and TRBJ2-1; TRBD2 agrees at 11 bases. This CDR3 region has 16 residues. Germline-derived CDR1 and CDR2 are ENHRY and SYGVKD. With V trimmed by 0 bases and J by 5 bases, 3 bases remained unmatched.

J is TRBJ2-7 and V is TRBV6-1; 7 nucleotides align to TRBD1. Germline lookup yields CDR1 MNHNS and CDR2 SASEGT. The trim removed 7 bases at V and 4 bases at J, leaving 7 bases unmatched. This CDR3 comprises 13 residues. CDR3 sequence: CASTKTGLYEQYF. Here the CDR3 DNA reads TGTGCCAGCACCAAGACAGGGCTGTACGAGCAGTACTTC.

The sample holds a few counts of this clonotype. The chain employs TRBV12-3 or TRBV12-4 and TRBJ1-1; 9 nucleotides line up with TRBD1. The V segment lost 6 bases and the J segment 0 bases; nucleotides outside the gene matches: 8. The CDR3 is made up of 16 amino acids. This chain's CDR3 is CASSRGQGSLNTEAFF. The CDR3 coding sequence is TGTGCCAGCAGCCGGGGACAGGGATCATTGAACACTGAAGCTTTCTTT.

This clonotype was picked up many times. The rearrangement uses TRBV11-2 and TRBJ2-4, with TRBD2 matching over 8 bases. With 4 bases clipped from V and 6 bases from J, the junction kept 14 bases outside the gene matches. Germline CDR1 is SGHAT and CDR2 is FQNNGV. This CDR3 is 17 amino acids long. Here the CDR3 reads CASSSLRGAGEGNIQYF. Here the CDR3 DNA reads TGTGCCAGCAGCTCGCTTCGGGGAGCGGGAGAAGGAAACATTCAGTACTTC.

This rearrangement joins TRBV3-1 to TRBJ2-7, with no clear D. This CDR3 contains 12 residues. V lost 3 bases and J lost 3, with 6 bases in between. The germline gives CDR1 LGHDT, CDR2 YNNKEL (reference sequence). Written as DNA, the CDR3 is TGTGCCAGCAGCCAGACGGTCTACGAGCAGTACTTC. Residues: CASSQTVYEQYF.

This clonotype was observed at least ten times. This CDR3 reads CASSEPLLPDRVRKLEAFF. For the CDR3, the DNA is TGTGCCAGCAGTGAACCTTTACTACCCGACAGGGTGCGGAAGCTTGAAGCTTTCTTT. The J gene is TRBJ1-1, the V gene TRBV2; 7 bases line up with TRBD1. The CDR3 is made up of 19 amino acids. Per germline, CDR1 SNHLY and CDR2 FYNNEI. The junction had 22 bases not matched to a gene; V was cut back by 2 bases and J by 7 bases.

The rearrangement uses TRBV19 and TRBJ2-7, with 7 bases fitting TRBD2. V lost 3 bases to trimming and J lost 2 bases; unmatched junction nucleotides: 7. The CDR3 runs to 15 residues. CDR1 and CDR2 from the germline V gene are LNHDA and SQIVND (reference sequence). The DNA for the CDR3 is TGTGCCAGTAGTATTGCTAGCGGAGTGCCCTACGAGCAGTACTTC. Its translation: CASSIASGVPYEQYF.

This clonotype was detected many times. The rearrangement links TRBV10-3 to TRBJ1-2; 10 nucleotides align to TRBD1. CDR3 length: 15 amino acids. CDR1 ENHRY and CDR2 SYGVKD come from the germline V gene. V dropped 6 bases and J dropped 4; count of bases not matched to a gene: 8. The CDR3 coding sequence is TGTGCCATCAGCGGGACAGGGGCAAAATCCTATGGCTACACCTTC. Its protein product is CAISGTGAKSYGYTF.

This clonotype came up many times. The chain uses TRBV5-1 and TRBJ2-7, with D hard to call. Trimming took off 4 bases at V and 5 bases at J, with 10 bases between the two ends. From germline, CDR1 is SGHRS and CDR2 YFSETQ. The CDR3 extends over 12 amino acids. The CDR3 coding sequence is TGCGCCAGCAGCCCCCCGACCGACGAGCAGTACTTC. This codes for CASSPPTDEQYF.

This clonotype was counted a few times. The CDR3 spells CASSLDRGSYNEQFF. CDR3 bases: TGTGCCAGCAGCCTTGACCGAGGAAGTTACAATGAGCAGTTCTTC. The chain is built from TRBV2 and TRBJ2-1; D remains unclear. Germline CDR1 and CDR2: SNHLY and FYNNEI. The CDR3 loop spans 15 amino acids. Trimming pared 6 bases from V and 4 bases from J, leaving 16 bases between.

This clonotype occurred a few times. The chain employs TRBV19 and TRBJ1-1, with TRBD1 matching 8 bases. The CDR3 covers 14 residues. Germline CDR1 and CDR2: LNHDA and SQIVND (reference sequence). V trimming: 7 bases; J trimming: 5 bases; junction bases outside the gene matches: 9. The CDR3 sequence: CASNRQGRLTEAFF. CDR3 sequence (DNA): TGTGCCAGTAACCGACAGGGGCGTCTGACTGAAGCTTTCTTT.

This clonotype was detected a few times. This chain joins TRBV20-1 and TRBJ2-1, with D tentatively TRBD2 (7 bases). In germline, CDR1 is DFQATT, CDR2 SNEGSKA (reference sequence). CDR3 length: 15 amino acids. V lost 1 base to trimming and J lost 11 bases, with 21 bases between them. The CDR3 bases are TGCAGTGCTAGAGGGGTCGGGGGCTCAAGCGGGAAGCAGTTCTTC. Translating it yields CSARGVGGSSGKQFF.

V usage is TRBV11-3 and J usage is TRBJ2-2, with D uncertain. Germline values: CDR1 SGHNT, CDR2 YENEEA. This CDR3 is 15 amino acids long. Trimming removed 1 base at V and 8 bases at J, with 14 bases between. The CDR3 sequence is CASSLVPKSFGELFF. The CDR3 DNA reads as TGTGCCAGCAGCTTAGTCCCTAAGAGTTTTGGGGAGCTGTTTTTT.

This clonotype was seen repeatedly, ten times or more. This chain links TRBV7-9 with TRBJ2-5; tentatively, D is TRBD2 (5 bases). The V end was cut by 2 bases, the J end by 5 bases, with 12 bases between. Per germline, CDR1 SEHNR and CDR2 FQNEAQ (reference sequence). This CDR3 has 14 amino acids. The CDR3, as DNA: TGTGCCAGCAGCTTAACGGGGAGCGGCGAGACCCAGTACTTC. It codes for CASSLTGSGETQYF.